This entry describes one T cell receptor (beta chain). Its antigen remains undetermined. Per-base quality was not reported, and no clone a single base away is much larger than it. TCRbeta CDR3 regions were amplified from genomic DNA by means of the immunoSEQ Assay, a bias-controlled multiplex PCR. The paper's data handling went like this. Nucleated cell counts per sample were estimated from amplification of reference gene primers within the assay. To quantify the absolute abundance of each unique TCRbeta CDR3 rearrangement, sequence reads were collapsed and filtered. Productive Simpson clonality was computed per sample as the square root of Simpson's diversity index over productive rearrangements. The source is immuneACCESS, and TCRdb retained only in-frame sequences with V and J called. Part of the clones is not carried over; for the studies checked, unresolved V genes explain less than half of this, and the remainder is unexplained. V, J and clone size are those of that table, while D and trimming were read from the DNA. The sample data list 30,000 to 40,000 clones, and roughly 78% of these were observed just once. The ten largest clones add up to around 38% of the sample.

Each collaborating institution followed its own protocols to collect whole blood in K2EDTA tubes. For TCRbeta analysis, collaborator samples were shipped as frozen whole blood, as isolated PBMCs, or as DNA extracted from either sample type. This entry comes from a study of blood T cell repertoires in COVID-19 (TCRdb year 2020). As for the study more broadly: Collaborator samples came from the United States, Italy and Spain and covered acute and convalescent phases of COVID-19. The material from the prospective study consisted of cDNA or gDNA derived from T cells, B-cell-depleted T cells, or PBMCs. Deeply sampled blood TCRbeta repertoires from subjects exposed to, actively infected with, or recovered from COVID-19 were included in the dataset. The repertoires were released in a freely available public database meant as a resource for research on the immune response to SARS-CoV-2. The samples were drawn from the first 160 participants of the ongoing ImmuneRACE study and from some 1,300 subjects provided by 6 global collaborators. Nearly every sample came with metadata listing a de-identified subject ID, COVID-19 status, age in years and sex. Where HLA class I and class II types were available, the types were taken from metadata supplied by the sample provider, not from assay-based typing.

What the research found in general, with its limitations: The amount of clinical and demographic metadata varied by source and participant and was provided uncurated.

Source material: peripheral blood. The receptor comes from a man older than 75 with active or convalescent COVID-19.

For the CDR3, the sequence is CASSRTLGTNEKLFF. The base sequence is TGTGCCAGCAGTAGGACTCTCGGAACTAATGAAAAACTGTTTTTT. The chain joins TRBV6-4 to TRBJ1-4; no D segment can be confidently identified. Sequences MRHNA (CDR1) and SNTAGT (CDR2) are obtained from the germline V gene. The CDR3 runs 15 residues from the cysteine to the phenylalanine. Just CDR3 DNA is preserved here, 45 bases in frame from base 1. Cut back by 5 bases and 1 base, the V and J ends lie 11 bases apart.